This T cell receptor (beta chain) was recovered during a study of identical twins. Study-wide results and caveats: A lower insertion count was a feature of abundant cord blood beta clonotypes, with no such feature in memory repertoires. Its conclusions, products of cross-sectional statistical analysis, did not come from following the same donors. Among beta out-of-frame sequences, excess sharing between twins appeared weaker.

There are 15 residues in the CDR3. With 7 bases removed from V and 0 bases from J, the gap between germline ends came to 14 bases. Germline V lookup: CDR1 MNHEY, CDR2 SMNVEV (reference sequence). This clonotype was counted a few times. As yet, its antigen is unknown. TCRdb recomputed calls from the 5' RACE reads with MiXCR, one row per CDR3 protein. The data show fewer than 250,000 distinct CDR3 sequences, approximately 7.3% seen once. The same sample was also studied in work on yellow fever vaccine responses in identical twins.

The sequencing input was CD8+ T cells sorted from blood. V is TRBV27 and J is TRBJ2-3, with D uncertain. The source is a woman between 18 and 30 years old in good health. DNA for the CDR3: TGTGCCAGCACCTGGAGCCGGGCTAGCACAGATACGCAGTATTTT. It translates to CASTWSRASTDTQYF.